These T cell receptor beta chains were read from a single sample in a study of blood T cell repertoires in COVID-19. Clones were sequenced by immunoSEQ multiplex PCR, and TCRdb holds only the in-frame ones, with some missing. The sample carries about 55,000 clones, just over 90% recorded once. Sequencing was done on a sample of peripheral blood. These receptor sequences come from a middle-aged man with acute or convalescent COVID-19. Both conserved end residues are part of each CDR3. The D gene is left open where the match is weak. Size is omitted from some rows. Given values are once, few, many or a class for expanded clones.

cdr3_length,j_call,v_call,d_call,clone_size,cdr3_nt,cdr3_aa
13,TRBJ1-6,TRBV7-2,.,.,TGTGCCAGCAGCCCGGAGAGGGATTCACCCCTCCACTTT,CASSPERDSPLHF
15,TRBJ2-7,TRBV5-5,TRBD1,.,TGTGCCAGCAGCACCGGGACAGGGAGCTCCTACGAGCAGTACTTC,CASSTGTGSSYEQYF
12,TRBJ2-1,TRBV3-1/TRBV3-2,TRBD2,.,TGTGCCAGCAGCCTCGGGGGGGCGGAGCAGTTCTTC,CASSLGGAEQFF
14,TRBJ1-1,TRBV11-3,.,.,TGTGCCAGCAGCGGCCGCAGGAGGGGCGCTGAAGCTTTCTTT,CASSGRRRGAEAFF
22,TRBJ2-2,TRBV21-1,.,.,TGTGCCAGCAGCCCTTGTACACGGACTCTCAGGGGTCATCGCGCGGACACCGGGGAGCTGTTTTTT,CASSPCTRTLRGHRADTGELFF
11,TRBJ2-3,TRBV7-2,.,.,TGTGCCAGCAGCGGGGGGTATACGCAGTATTTT,CASSGGYTQYF
15,TRBJ2-3,TRBV4-3,TRBD1,.,TGCGCCAGCAGCCAAGGACAGGGGGCAACAGATACGCAGTATTTT,CASSQGQGATDTQYF
13,TRBJ1-1,TRBV25-1,.,once,TGTGCCAGCAGTGCAAGCTGGGCCACTGAAGCTTTCTTT,CASSASWATEAFF
15,TRBJ2-2,TRBV10-2,.,.,TGCGCCAGCATAAAAGGACAGTTGAACACCGGGGAGCTGTTTTTT,CASIKGQLNTGELFF
15,TRBJ2-2,TRBV30,.,.,TGTGCCTGGAGTCCCCGACTACTTAAGGTCGGGGAGCTGTTTTTT,CAWSPRLLKVGELFF
19,TRBJ2-3,TRBV21-1,.,.,TGTGCCAGCAGCGGTCCAATAGGCGGACAGGGATCTAGCACAGATACGCAGTATTTT,CASSGPIGGQGSSTDTQYF
12,TRBJ1-5,TRBV15,TRBD1,.,TGTGCCACCCGGACAGGGGTAAAGCCCCAGCATTTT,CATRTGVKPQHF
16,TRBJ2-5,TRBV5-4,TRBD2,.,TGTGCCAGCAGCCGGGGGCTAGCGGGGTCCGAAGAGATCCAGTACTTC,CASSRGLAGSEEIQYF
15,TRBJ2-1,TRBV5-4,.,once,TGTGCCAGCAGCCCCGTTGGGGGCGAAAACAATGAGCAGTTCTTC,CASSPVGGENNEQFF
18,TRBJ2-5,TRBV4-2,TRBD2,.,TGTGCCAGCAGCCAATTTTCGACTAGCGGGGCTAACCAAGAGACCCAGTACTTC,CASSQFSTSGANQETQYF
12,TRBJ1-2,TRBV12-5,.,.,TGTGCTAGTGGCCTGGGGGGAGGTGGCTACACCTTC,CASGLGGGGYTF
15,TRBJ1-1,TRBV19,.,.,TGTGCCAGTAGCACCCCCGAGCGCCACGGAGCTGAAGCTTTCTTT,CASSTPERHGAEAFF
14,TRBJ2-1,TRBV27,.,.,TGTGCCAGCAGTCCAACGGACACTTACAATGAGCAGTTCTTC,CASSPTDTYNEQFF
16,TRBJ2-3,TRBV18,.,.,TGTGCCAGCTCACCTCTCTCGGGCGGGAACACAGATACGCAGTATTTT,CASSPLSGGNTDTQYF
15,TRBJ1-4,TRBV19,TRBD1,.,TGTGCCAGTAGTATAAGACAGGGGAGAAATGAAAAACTGTTTTTT,CASSIRQGRNEKLFF
18,TRBJ2-2,TRBV2,TRBD2,.,TGTGCCAGCAGGACGGGACTAGCGGAACCAGCGAACACCGGGGAGCTGTTTTTT,CASRTGLAEPANTGELFF
14,TRBJ2-5,TRBV5-6,TRBD1,.,TGTGCCAGCAGCTTGGAAGACAGGGAAGAGACCCAGTACTTC,CASSLEDREETQYF
11,TRBJ2-1,TRBV10-1,.,.,TGCGCCGTCTCCTATAACAATGAGCAGTTCTTC,CAVSYNNEQFF
13,TRBJ2-5,TRBV6-2/TRBV6-3,.,.,TGTGCCAGCTGTTTTGAGCGCCAAGAGACCCAGTACTTC,CASCFERQETQYF